These T cell receptor beta chains were read from a single sample in a study of technical replicates of blood from a few donors. Here immunoSEQ multiplex PCR was the method, and the copy in TCRdb shows in-frame clones only, minus some. The repertoire consists of 62,000 or so clones, with around 87% occurring once and the leading ten covering around 5.3%. The specimen sequenced was PBMCs. The receptors shown here come from a human donor in good health. Some clones in this sample may be carry-over from other donors' samples. Each CDR3 is given with its conserved first and last residue. Fields, in order: J gene, clone size, V gene, D gene, CDR3 protein, CDR3 DNA. A D gene is named only where the DNA matches it firmly. Size values are once, few and many counts, or a class for expanded clones, and some rows have none.

TRBJ1-5 | NA | TRBV18 | NA | CASSQGLGLLNQPQHF | TGTGCCAGCTCACAGGGTTTGGGACTGTTGAATCAGCCCCAGCATTTT
TRBJ2-5 | once | TRBV29-1 | NA | CSVDPGGETQYF | TGCAGCGTAGATCCGGGCGGGGAGACCCAGTACTTC
TRBJ2-3 | few | TRBV6-5 | TRBD2 | CASSRTSGSTDTQYF | TGTGCCAGCAGCCGGACTAGCGGAAGCACAGATACGCAGTATTTT
TRBJ2-3 | NA | TRBV7-2 | NA | CASSLDPGTDTQYF | TGTGCCAGCAGCTTAGATCCAGGCACAGATACGCAGTATTTT
TRBJ1-1 | NA | TRBV7-2 | NA | CASSPRGRNTEAFF | TGTGCCAGCAGCCCACGGGGAAGGAACACTGAAGCTTTCTTT
TRBJ1-6 | medium-sized | TRBV21-1 | NA | CASSKVADRALYSYNSPLHF | TGTGCCAGCAGCAAAGTGGCCGACAGGGCCTTATACTCCTATAATTCACCCCTCCACTTT
TRBJ2-5 | NA | TRBV29-1 | NA | CSVGLQQETQYF | TGCAGCGTTGGGCTACAGCAAGAGACCCAGTACTTC
TRBJ2-7 | NA | TRBV7-8 | TRBD1 | CASSLFRPGQGNSYEQYF | TGTGCCAGCAGCTTATTCCGCCCGGGACAGGGCAACTCCTACGAGCAGTACTTC
TRBJ2-7 | NA | TRBV29-1 | NA | CSVGGTAIRDYEQYF | TGCAGCGTCGGCGGGACGGCCATCCGGGACTACGAGCAGTACTTC
TRBJ1-2 | once | TRBV18 | NA | CASSPPGSGYTF | TGTGCCAGCTCACCACCGGGCAGTGGCTACACCTTC